This record concerns one T cell receptor beta chain sequence. Its antigen is currently not known. No much larger clonotype is one base removed from it; base qualities were not supplied. The record originates from a study of lymphopenia after photon versus proton radiotherapy (dated by TCRdb to between 2018 and 2021). About the study as a whole: Photon and proton radiation therapy were compared by the study for their immunological effects in patients with gastrointestinal tumors who developed high-grade lymphopenia. The 15 to 25 patients in the cohort had gastrointestinal tumors, were treated with either photon or proton therapy, and subsequently developed lymphopenia. The study was designed to characterize how the impact on the immune system differs between the two radiation modalities.

The method behind the library was the immunoSEQ multiplex PCR assay. Alongside multiparametric flow cytometry, deep sequencing of rearranged TCR beta loci was used to profile the T cell repertoires. TCRdb stores this immuneACCESS table with in-frame sequences only. Part of the clones is absent; in the studies checked, under half of the shortfall reflects unresolved V genes, and no reason is known for the rest. The sample records some 42,000 clones, about 85% of which are singletons. The ten most abundant clones make up roughly a quarter of the sample. V lost 4 bases and J lost 5 bases; the stretch between them is 6 bases long. The germline V gene (reference sequence) sets CDR1 to GTSNPN and CDR2 to SVGIG. From its cysteine to its phenylalanine, the CDR3 spans 11 amino acids. Solely the CDR3 DNA is kept, with 33 bases framed from the first base. Points the paper makes about the study in general: Proton-treated patients stayed relatively stable during treatment, while photon-treated patients lost naive T cells and TCR diversity and gained effector/memory populations. Across the cohort, a larger post-nadir drop in TCR diversity was inversely correlated with overall survival time among patients who died. The survival association was examined only in patients who died, and the authors described better survival with proton therapy as a possibility, not as a demonstrated result. After the lymphocyte count nadir, photon-treated repertoires showed oligoclonal expansion, especially of CD8+ Temra cells, which drove the drop in diversity.

The specimen comprised peripheral blood, sampled from a patient treated with proton-based radiotherapy. The V and J segments used are TRBV30 and TRBJ1-3, with an unclear D gene assignment. The receptor was isolated from a woman aged 70-85 years with pancreatic cancer. The CDR3 loop reads CAWMGRNTIYF. The nucleotide sequence is given as TGTGCCTGGATGGGAAGAAACACCATATATTTT.